This T cell receptor beta chain was sequenced for a study of cytotoxic CD8 clonotypes in ibrutinib-treated CLL. Depth targeted 1 in 200,000 to 1 in 1 million T cells, averaging around 9.5x coverage per clonotype. Libraries were prepared by immunoSEQ multiplex PCR; TCRdb keeps only in-frame clonotypes and omits some of them. The sample holds about 160,000 clones; roughly 80% are singletons and the top ten take approximately 2%. The CDR3 length is 17 residues. Between the trimmed V and J ends, which lost 1 base and 3 bases, there was a span of 15 bases. CDR1 is LGHNA and CDR2 is YSLEER in the germline V gene.

Specimen: PBMCs, collected after 12 months of ibrutinib treatment. This TCR came from a human donor with chronic lymphocytic leukemia. This chain connects TRBV4-3 to TRBJ2-2; no definite D call. CDR3 protein: CASSQVPVPGDTGELFF. CDR3 sequence (DNA): TGCGCCAGCAGCCAAGTCCCGGTACCTGGGGACACCGGGGAGCTGTTTTTT.